This TCR beta chain was sequenced for a study of early T cells in non-severe SARS-CoV-2 infection. CDR1 is WSHSY and CDR2 is SAAADI in the germline V gene. The CDR3 covers 14 residues. Trimming took off 1 base at V and 2 bases at J, with 8 bases between the two ends. Each single cDNA molecule received a unique molecular identifier. TCRdb called the 5' RACE reads again in MiXCR, with one record for every CDR3 protein. The table records about 60,000 distinct CDR3 sequences, around 13% of them present only once. This clonotype came up a few times. The clonotype was recovered from an adult who was a healthcare worker with PCR-confirmed SARS-CoV-2 infection or an uninfected control (not recorded which). Sequences were obtained from whole blood. The J gene is TRBJ1-1, the V gene TRBV10-2; D is ambiguous. The DNA of the CDR3 is TGCGCCAGCAGTGAGTTGGGAGGAAACACTGAAGCTTTCTTT. It specifies CASSELGGNTEAFF.